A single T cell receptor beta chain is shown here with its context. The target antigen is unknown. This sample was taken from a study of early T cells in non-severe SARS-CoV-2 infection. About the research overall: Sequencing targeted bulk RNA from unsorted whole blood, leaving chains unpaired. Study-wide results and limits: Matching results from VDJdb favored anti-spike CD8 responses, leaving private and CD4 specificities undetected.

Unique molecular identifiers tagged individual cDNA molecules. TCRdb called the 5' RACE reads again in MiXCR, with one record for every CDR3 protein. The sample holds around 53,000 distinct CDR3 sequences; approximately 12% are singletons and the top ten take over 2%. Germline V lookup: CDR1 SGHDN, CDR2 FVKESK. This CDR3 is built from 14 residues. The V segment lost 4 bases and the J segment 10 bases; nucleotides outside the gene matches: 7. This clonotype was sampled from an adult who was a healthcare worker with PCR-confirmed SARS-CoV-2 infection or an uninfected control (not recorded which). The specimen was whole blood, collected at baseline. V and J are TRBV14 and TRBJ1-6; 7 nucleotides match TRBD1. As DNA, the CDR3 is TGTGCCAGCAGCCTAAGACAAGGGGGCTCACCCCTCCACTTT. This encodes CASSLRQGGSPLHF.